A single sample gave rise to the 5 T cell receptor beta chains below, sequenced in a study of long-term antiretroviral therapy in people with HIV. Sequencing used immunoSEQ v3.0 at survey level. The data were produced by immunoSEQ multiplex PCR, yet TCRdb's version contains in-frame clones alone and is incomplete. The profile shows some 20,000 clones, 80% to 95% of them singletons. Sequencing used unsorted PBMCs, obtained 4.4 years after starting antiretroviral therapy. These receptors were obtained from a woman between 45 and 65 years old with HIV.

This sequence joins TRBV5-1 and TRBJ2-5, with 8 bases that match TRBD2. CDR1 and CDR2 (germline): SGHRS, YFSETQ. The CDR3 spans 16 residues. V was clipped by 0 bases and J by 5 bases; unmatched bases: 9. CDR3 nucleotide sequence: TGCGCCAGCAGCTTGGAATATCTCGGCGGGGGGGAGACCCAGTACTTC. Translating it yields CASSLEYLGGGETQYF. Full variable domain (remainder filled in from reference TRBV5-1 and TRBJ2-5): KAGVTQTPRYLIKTRGQQVTLSCSPISGHRSVSWYQQTPGQGLQFLFEYFSETQRNKGNFPGRFSGRQFSNSRSEMNVSTLELGDSALYLCASSLEYLGGGETQYFGPGTRLLVL.

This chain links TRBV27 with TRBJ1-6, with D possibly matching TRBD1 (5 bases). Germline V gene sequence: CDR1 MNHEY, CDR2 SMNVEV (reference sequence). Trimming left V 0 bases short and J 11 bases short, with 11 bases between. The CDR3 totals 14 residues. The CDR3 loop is CASSLSVQAPPLHF. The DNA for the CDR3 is TGTGCCAGCAGTTTATCGGTACAGGCACCACCCCTCCACTTT.

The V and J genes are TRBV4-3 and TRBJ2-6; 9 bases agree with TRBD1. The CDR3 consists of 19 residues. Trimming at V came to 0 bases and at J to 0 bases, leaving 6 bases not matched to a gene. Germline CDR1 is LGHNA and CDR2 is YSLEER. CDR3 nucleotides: TGCGCCAGCAGCCAAGATTTGGGGACAGGGTTCTCTGGGGCCAACGTCCTGACTTTC. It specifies CASSQDLGTGFSGANVLTF.

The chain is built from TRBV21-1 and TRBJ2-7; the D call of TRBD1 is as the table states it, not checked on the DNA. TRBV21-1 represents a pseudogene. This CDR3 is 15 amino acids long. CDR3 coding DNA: TGTGCCAGCAGCCTTCGACAGGGGAGCTCCTACGAGCAGTACTTC. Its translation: CASSLRQGSSYEQYF.

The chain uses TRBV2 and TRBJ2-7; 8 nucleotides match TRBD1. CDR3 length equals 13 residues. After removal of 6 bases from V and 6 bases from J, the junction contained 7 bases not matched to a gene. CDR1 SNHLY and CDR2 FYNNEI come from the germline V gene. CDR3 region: CASRGDRLGEQYF. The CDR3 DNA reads TGTGCCAGCAGGGGGGACAGGTTAGGCGAGCAGTACTTC.